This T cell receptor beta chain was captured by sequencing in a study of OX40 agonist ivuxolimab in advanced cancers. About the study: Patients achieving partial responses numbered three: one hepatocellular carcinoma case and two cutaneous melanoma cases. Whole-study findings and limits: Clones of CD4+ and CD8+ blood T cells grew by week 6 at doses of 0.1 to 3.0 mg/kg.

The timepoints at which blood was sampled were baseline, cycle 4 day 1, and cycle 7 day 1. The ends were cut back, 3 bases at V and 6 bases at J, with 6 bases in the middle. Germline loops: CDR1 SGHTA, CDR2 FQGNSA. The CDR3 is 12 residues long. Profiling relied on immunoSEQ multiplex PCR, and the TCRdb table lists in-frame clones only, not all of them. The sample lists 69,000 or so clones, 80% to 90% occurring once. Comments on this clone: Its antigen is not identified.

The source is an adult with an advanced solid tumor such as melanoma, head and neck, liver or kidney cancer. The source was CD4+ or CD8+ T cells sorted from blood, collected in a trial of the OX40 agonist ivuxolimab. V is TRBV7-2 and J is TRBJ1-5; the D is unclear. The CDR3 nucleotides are TGTGCCAGCAGCTTCCTTGGTCAGCCCCAGCATTTT. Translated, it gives CASSFLGQPQHF.